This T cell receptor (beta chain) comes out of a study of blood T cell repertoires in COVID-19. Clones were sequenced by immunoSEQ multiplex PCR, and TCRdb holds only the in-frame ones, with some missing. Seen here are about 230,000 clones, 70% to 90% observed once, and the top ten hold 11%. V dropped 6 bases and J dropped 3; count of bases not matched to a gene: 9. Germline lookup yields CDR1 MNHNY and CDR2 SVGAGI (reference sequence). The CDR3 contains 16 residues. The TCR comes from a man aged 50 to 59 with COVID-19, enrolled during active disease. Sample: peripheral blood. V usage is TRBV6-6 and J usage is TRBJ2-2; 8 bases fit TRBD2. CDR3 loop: CASSSLAAGDTGELFF. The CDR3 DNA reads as TGTGCCAGCAGCTCACTAGCGGCTGGGGACACCGGGGAGCTGTTTTTT.